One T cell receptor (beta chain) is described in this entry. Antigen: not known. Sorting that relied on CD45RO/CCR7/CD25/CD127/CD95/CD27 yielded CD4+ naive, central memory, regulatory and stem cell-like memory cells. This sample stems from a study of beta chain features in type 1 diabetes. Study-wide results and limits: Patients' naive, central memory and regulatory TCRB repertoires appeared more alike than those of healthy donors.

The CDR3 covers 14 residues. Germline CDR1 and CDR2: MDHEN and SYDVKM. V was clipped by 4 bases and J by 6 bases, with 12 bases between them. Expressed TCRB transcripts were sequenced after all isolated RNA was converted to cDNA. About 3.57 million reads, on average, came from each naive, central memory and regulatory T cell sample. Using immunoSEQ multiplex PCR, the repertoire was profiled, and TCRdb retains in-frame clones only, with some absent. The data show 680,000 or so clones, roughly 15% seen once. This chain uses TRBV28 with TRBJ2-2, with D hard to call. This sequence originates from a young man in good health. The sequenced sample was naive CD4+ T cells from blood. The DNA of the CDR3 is TGTGCCAGCAGTTCCGGGCCAGCAGCCGGGGAGCTGTTTTTT. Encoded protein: CASSSGPAAGELFF.